This T cell receptor (beta chain) was recovered during a study of T cells after yellow fever vaccination. The sample holds many counts of this clonotype. The germline CDR1 and CDR2 sequences are SQVTM and ANQGSEA. V lost 7 bases to trimming and J lost 6 bases, with 10 bases between them. The CDR3 is made up of 11 amino acids. Researchers made TCR cDNA using 5'RACE template switching, and this step added a universal primer site and UMIs. One entry per CDR3 protein, called by TCRdb with MiXCR from the 5' RACE reads. Of some 160,000 distinct CDR3 sequences in the sample, 9.3% were seen once. The receptor's source is a man aged 18 to 30 who received the YFV17D yellow fever vaccine. The rearrangement joins TRBV29-1 to TRBJ2-1, with a tentative D call TRBD2 (6 bases). This material consisted of CD8+ T cells sorted from PBMCs, taken 45 days after the yellow fever booster vaccination. CDR3 residues: CSGLVLNEQFF. In nucleotides, the CDR3 is TGCAGCGGACTAGTACTCAATGAGCAGTTCTTC.